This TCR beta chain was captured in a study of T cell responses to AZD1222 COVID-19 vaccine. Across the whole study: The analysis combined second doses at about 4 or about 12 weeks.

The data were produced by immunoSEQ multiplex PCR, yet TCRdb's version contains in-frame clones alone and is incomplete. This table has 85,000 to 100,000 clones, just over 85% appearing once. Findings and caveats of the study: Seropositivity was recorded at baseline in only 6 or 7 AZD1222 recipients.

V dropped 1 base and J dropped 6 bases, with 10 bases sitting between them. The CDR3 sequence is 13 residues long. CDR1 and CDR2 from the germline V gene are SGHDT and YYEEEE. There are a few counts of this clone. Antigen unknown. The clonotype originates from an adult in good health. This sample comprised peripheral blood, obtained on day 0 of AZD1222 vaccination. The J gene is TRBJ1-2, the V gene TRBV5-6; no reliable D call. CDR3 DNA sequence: TGTGCCAGCAGCTTGAGCGGCCTGGATGGCTACACCTTC. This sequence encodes CASSLSGLDGYTF.